This T cell receptor beta chain is from a study of T cell changes during pregnancy in multiple sclerosis. The table came from immunoSEQ multiplex PCR; TCRdb's copy has only in-frame clones and leaves some out. The sample has approximately 89,000 clones, 94% seen once; the top ten hold about 1.7%. This clone appeared a few times. This TCR was sampled from a female donor in good health, enrolled as a control in a pregnancy study. The sequences come from peripheral blood, collected after pregnancy.

This CDR3 reads CASSLGDRDGGYTF. The CDR3 DNA sequence: TGTGCCAGCAGTTTAGGAGACAGGGACGGTGGCTACACCTTC. This chain connects TRBV28 to TRBJ1-2, with TRBD1 matching over 7 bases. The CDR3 is made up of 14 amino acids. CDR1 is MDHEN and CDR2 is SYDVKM in the germline V gene. V was pared by 2 bases and J by 7 bases, with 7 bases of the junction left unmatched.